Sequencing of this T cell receptor beta chain was carried out in a study of blood T cell repertoires in COVID-19. Germline values: CDR1 MGHRA, CDR2 YSYEKL. This CDR3 is built from 13 residues. V was pared by 4 bases and J by 3 bases, with 9 bases between. This clone was detected once. Measured with immunoSEQ multiplex PCR; TCRdb has only the in-frame clones, and not every one. Among over 75,000 clones, roughly 82% were seen once, and the ten largest hold 1.2%. Material: peripheral blood. The receptor's source is an elderly woman with acute or convalescent COVID-19. The chain combines TRBV4-1 with TRBJ1-2, with D possibly TRBD1 on 6 matching bases. CDR3 region: CASSPAGDYGYTF. The DNA for the CDR3 is TGCGCCAGCAGCCCAGCAGGGGACTATGGCTACACCTTC.